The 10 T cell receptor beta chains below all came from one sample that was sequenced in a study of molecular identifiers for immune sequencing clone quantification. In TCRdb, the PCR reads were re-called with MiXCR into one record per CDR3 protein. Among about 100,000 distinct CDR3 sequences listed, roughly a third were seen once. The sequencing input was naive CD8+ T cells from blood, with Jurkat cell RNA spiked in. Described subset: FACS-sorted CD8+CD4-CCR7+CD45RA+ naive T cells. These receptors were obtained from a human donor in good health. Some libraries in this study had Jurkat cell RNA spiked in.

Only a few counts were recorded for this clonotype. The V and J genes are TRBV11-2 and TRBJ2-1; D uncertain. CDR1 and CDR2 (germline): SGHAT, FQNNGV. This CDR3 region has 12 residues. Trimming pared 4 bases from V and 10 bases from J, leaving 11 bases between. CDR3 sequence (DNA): TGTGCCAGCAGCTACCTGCCCCAGGAGCAGTTCTTC. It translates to CASSYLPQEQFF.

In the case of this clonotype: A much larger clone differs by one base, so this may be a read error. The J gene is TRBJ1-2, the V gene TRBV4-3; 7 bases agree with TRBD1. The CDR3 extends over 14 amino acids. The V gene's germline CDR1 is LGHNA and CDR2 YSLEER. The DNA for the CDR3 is TGCCCCAGCAGCCAAGATAGGGGGCCCTATGGCTACACCTTC. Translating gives CPSSQDRGPYGYTF.

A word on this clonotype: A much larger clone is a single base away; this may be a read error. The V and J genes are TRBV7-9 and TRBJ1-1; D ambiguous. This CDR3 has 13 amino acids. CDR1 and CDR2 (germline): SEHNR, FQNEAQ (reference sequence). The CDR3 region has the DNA TGTGCCGGCAGTGGCCAGGTAGACACTGAAGCTTTCTTT. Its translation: CAGSGQVDTEAFF.

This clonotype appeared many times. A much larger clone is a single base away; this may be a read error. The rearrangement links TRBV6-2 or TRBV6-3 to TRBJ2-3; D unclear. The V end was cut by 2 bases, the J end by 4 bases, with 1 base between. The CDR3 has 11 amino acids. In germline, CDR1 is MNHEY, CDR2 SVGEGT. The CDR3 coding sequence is TGTGCCAGCAGTTACGCAGATACGCAGTATTTT. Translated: CASSYADTQYF.

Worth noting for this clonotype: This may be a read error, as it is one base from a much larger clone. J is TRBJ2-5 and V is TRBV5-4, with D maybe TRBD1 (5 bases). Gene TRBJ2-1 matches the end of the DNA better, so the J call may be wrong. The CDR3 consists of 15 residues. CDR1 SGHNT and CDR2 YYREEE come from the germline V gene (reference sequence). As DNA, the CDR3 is TGTGCCAGCAGCTTGAGTTGGGCAGGGATTGAGACCCAGTTCTTC. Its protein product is CASSLSWAGIETQFF.

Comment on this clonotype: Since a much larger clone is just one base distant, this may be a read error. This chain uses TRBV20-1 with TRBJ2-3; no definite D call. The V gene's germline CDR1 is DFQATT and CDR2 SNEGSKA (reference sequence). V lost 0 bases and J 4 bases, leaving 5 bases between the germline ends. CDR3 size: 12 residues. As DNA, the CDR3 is TGCAGTGCTAGAGAGAGATCAGATACGCAGTATTTT. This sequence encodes CSARERSDTQYF.

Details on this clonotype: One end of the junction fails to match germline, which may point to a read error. The CDR3 bases are TGTGCCAGCAGCCCAGCGGGATCCGGGACAGTGCATCAAGAGCCCCAGTACTTC. Residues: CASSPAGSGTVHQEPQYF. The chain employs TRBV7-3 and TRBJ2-5; D may correspond to TRBD1 or TRBD2 (7 bases each). The CDR3 sequence is 18 residues long. CDR1 is SGHTA, CDR2 FQGTGA, per germline.

Here the CDR3 DNA reads TGTGCCAGCAGTGAGGACCACCTGGGGGAGACCCAGTACTTC. It specifies CASSEDHLGETQYF. The chain couples TRBV2 to TRBJ2-5; D call uncertain. Germline loops: CDR1 SNHLY, CDR2 FYNNEI. This CDR3 has 14 residues. Trimming left V 3 bases short and J 5 bases short, with 13 bases between.

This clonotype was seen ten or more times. The CDR3 region has the DNA TGTGCCAGCAGTTCGCCCGGGAGCTCCTACAATGAGCAGTTCTTC. This codes for CASSSPGSSYNEQFF. This chain joins TRBV28 and TRBJ2-1; D is perhaps TRBD2 (6 bases). V was cut by 4 bases and J by 0 bases, with 10 bases left in between. From germline, CDR1 is MDHEN and CDR2 SYDVKM. There are 15 residues in the CDR3. Based on the CDR3 plus reference TRBV28 and TRBJ2-1, the full variable domain is DVKVTQSSRYLVKRTGEKVFLECVQDMDHENMFWYRQDPGLGLRLIYFSYDVKMKEKGDIPEGYSVSREKKERFSLILESASTNQTSMYLCASSSPGSSYNEQFFGPGTRLTVL.

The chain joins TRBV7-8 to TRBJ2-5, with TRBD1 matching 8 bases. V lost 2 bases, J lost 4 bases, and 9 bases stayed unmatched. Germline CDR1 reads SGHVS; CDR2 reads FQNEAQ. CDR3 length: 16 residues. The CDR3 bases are TGTGCCAGCAGCTTATCATCAGGGACAGGTCTAGAGACCCAGTACTTC. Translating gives CASSLSSGTGLETQYF.